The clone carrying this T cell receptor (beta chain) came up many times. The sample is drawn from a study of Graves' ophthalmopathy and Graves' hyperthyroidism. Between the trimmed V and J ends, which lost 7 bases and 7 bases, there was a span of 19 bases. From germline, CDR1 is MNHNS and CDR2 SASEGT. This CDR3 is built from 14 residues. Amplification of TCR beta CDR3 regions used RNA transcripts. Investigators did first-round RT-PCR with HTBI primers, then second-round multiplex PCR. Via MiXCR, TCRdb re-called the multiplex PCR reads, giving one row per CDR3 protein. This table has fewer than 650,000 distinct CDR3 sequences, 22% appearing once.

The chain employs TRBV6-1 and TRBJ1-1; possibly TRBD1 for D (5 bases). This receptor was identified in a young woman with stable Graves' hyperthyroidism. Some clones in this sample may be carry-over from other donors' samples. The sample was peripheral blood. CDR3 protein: CASTSTEGMGEAFF. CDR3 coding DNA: TGTGCCAGCACCTCCACAGAGGGGATGGGTGAAGCTTTCTTT.